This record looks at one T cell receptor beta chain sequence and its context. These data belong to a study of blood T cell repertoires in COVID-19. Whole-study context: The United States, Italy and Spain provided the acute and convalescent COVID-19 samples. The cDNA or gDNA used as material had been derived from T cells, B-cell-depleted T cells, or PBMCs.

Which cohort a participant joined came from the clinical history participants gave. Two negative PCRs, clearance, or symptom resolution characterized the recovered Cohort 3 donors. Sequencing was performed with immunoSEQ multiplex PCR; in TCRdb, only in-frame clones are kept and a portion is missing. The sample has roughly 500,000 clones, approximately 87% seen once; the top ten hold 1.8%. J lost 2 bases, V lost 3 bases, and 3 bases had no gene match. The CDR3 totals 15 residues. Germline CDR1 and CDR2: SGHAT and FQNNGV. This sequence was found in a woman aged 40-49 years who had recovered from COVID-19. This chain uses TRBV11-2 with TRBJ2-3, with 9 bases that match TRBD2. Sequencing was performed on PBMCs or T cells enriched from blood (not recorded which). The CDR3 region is CASSFLAGTTDTQYF. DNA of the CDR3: TGTGCCAGCAGCTTCCTAGCGGGGACCACAGATACGCAGTATTTT. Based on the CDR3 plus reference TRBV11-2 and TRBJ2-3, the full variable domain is EAGVAQSPRYKIIEKRQSVAFWCNPISGHATLYWYQQILGQGPKLLIQFQNNGVVDDSQLPKDRFSAERLKGVDSTLKIQPAKLEDSAVYLCASSFLAGTTDTQYFGPGTRLTVL.